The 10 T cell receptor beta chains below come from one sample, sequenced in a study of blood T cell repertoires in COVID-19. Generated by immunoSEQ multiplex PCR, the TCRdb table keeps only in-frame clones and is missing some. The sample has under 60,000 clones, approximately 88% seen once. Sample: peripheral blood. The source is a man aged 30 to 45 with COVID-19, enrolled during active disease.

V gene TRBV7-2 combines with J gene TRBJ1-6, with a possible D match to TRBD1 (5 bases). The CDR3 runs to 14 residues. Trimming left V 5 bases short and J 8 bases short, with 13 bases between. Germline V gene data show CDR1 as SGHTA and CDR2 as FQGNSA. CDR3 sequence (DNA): TGTGCCAGCAGCCTTCGGTGGGGGGATTCACCCCTCCACTTT. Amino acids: CASSLRWGDSPLHF.

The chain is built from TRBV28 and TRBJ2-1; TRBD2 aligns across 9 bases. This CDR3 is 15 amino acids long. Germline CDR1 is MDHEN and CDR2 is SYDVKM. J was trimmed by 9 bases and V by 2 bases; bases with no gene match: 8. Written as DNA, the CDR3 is TGTGCCAGCAGTTTACCGGGACTAGCAGTGGGTGAGCAGTTCTTC. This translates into CASSLPGLAVGEQFF.

DNA of the CDR3: TGTGCCACCCTGGTTAGCGGTTACAATGAGCAGTTCTTC. Translated, it gives CATLVSGYNEQFF. J is TRBJ2-1 and V is TRBV6-5; tentative D call: TRBD2 (6 bases). Germline V gives CDR1 MNHEY, CDR2 SVGAGI. The ends were cut back, 10 bases at V and 4 bases at J, with 14 bases in the middle. The CDR3 consists of 13 residues.

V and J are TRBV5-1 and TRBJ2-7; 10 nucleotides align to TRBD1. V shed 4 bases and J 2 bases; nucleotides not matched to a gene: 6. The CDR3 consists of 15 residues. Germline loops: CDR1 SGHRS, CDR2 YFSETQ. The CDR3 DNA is TGCGCCAGCAGCCAAAAGGGACAGGGGCCCTACGAGCAGTACTTC. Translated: CASSQKGQGPYEQYF.

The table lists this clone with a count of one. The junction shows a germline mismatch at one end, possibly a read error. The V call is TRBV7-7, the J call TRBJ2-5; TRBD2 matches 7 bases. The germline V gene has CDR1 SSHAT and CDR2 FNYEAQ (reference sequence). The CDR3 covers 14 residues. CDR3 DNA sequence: TGTGCTAGCAGCCCCCGGGACTATCAAGAGACCCAGTACTTC. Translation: CASSPRDYQETQYF. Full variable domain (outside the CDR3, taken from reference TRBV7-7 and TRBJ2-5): GAGVSQSPRYKVTKRGQDVTLRCDPISSHATLYWYQQALGQGPEFLTYFNYEAQPDKSGLPSDRFSAERPEGSISTLTIQRTEQRDSAMYRCASSPRDYQETQYFGPGTRLLVL.

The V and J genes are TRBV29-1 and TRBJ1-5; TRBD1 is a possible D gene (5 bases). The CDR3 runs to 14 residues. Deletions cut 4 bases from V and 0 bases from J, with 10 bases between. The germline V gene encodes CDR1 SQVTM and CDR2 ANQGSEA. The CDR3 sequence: CSVADSVSNQPQHF. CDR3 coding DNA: TGCAGCGTTGCAGACAGCGTTAGCAATCAGCCCCAGCATTTT.

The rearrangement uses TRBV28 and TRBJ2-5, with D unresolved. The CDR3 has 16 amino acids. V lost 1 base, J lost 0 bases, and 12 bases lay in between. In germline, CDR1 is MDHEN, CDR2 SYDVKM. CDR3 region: CASSLFSLGNQETQYF. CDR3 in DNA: TGTGCCAGCAGTTTATTTAGCCTAGGTAACCAAGAGACCCAGTACTTC.

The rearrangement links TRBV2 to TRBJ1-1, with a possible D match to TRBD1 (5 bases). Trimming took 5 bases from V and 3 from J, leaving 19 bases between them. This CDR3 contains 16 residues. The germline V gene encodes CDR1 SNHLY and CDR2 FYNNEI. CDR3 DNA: TGTGCCAGCAGTCCCCTCTTAGGGGTTAGGGACACTGAAGCTTTCTTT. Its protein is CASSPLLGVRDTEAFF.

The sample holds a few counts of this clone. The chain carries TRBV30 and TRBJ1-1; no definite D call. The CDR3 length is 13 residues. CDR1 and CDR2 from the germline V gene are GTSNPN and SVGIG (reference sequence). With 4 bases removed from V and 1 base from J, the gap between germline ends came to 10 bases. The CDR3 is CAWTKAGNTEAFF. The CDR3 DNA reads TGTGCCTGGACCAAAGCAGGGAACACTGAAGCTTTCTTT.

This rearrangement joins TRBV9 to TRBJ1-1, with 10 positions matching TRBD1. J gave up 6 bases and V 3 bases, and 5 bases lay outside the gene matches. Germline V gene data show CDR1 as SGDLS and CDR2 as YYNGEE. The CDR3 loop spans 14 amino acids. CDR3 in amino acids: CASSGDRGRAEAFF. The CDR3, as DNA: TGTGCCAGCAGCGGCGACAGGGGGCGTGCTGAAGCTTTCTTT.